Below, 8 T cell receptor beta chains from the same sample are listed, as sequenced in a study of shared clonotypes between healthy human individuals. Method: immunoSEQ multiplex PCR; TCRdb's copy keeps in-frame clones and lacks some. The data contain 2 million to 2.5 million clones, over 90% of them singletons. Sequencing was performed on naive CD4+ T cells from PBMCs. Sample subset: CD45RA+ positively selected. The source of these receptors is a man younger than 30 in good health. Some clones in this sample may be carry-over from other donors' samples.

The table lists this clone with a few counts. The same CDR3 can be traced to other DNA sequences in this sample. This rearrangement joins TRBV28 to TRBJ1-1; the D is unclear. Germline V CDR1 and CDR2: MDHEN, SYDVKM. CDR3 size: 12 residues. V was trimmed by 2 bases and J by 6 bases, leaving 7 bases between them. The CDR3 sequence is CASSLTGAEAFF. CDR3 sequence (DNA): TGTGCCAGCAGTTTAACTGGTGCTGAAGCTTTCTTT.

The chain recombines TRBV15 with TRBJ2-7, with a weak D call TRBD2 (5 bases). The CDR3 contains 14 residues. The germline V and J ends were trimmed by 7 bases and 5 bases, with 18 bases remaining between them. Per the germline V gene, CDR1 is LNHNV and CDR2 is YYDKDF (reference sequence). CDR3 sequence: CATNEGLRTNEQYF. CDR3 coding DNA: TGTGCCACCAACGAAGGACTCAGGACCAACGAGCAGTACTTC.

The chain recombines TRBV18 with TRBJ1-5, with D perhaps TRBD1 (5 bases). Trimming removed 1 base at V and 4 bases at J, with 14 bases between. Germline V lookup: CDR1 KGHSH, CDR2 LQKENI. This CDR3 spans 16 amino acids. This CDR3 is CASSPLGGGANQPQHF. The CDR3 nucleotides read TGTGCCAGCTCACCACTCGGGGGAGGGGCTAATCAGCCCCAGCATTTT.

V usage is TRBV5-1 and J usage is TRBJ1-1; 7 positions agree with TRBD1. CDR1 SGHRS and CDR2 YFSETQ come from the germline V gene. The junction had 9 bases not matched to a gene; V was cut back by 9 bases and J by 4 bases. The CDR3 is made up of 13 amino acids. The CDR3 coding sequence is TGCGCCACCCGACAGGGAATGGGCACTGAAGCTTTCTTT. Its protein is CATRQGMGTEAFF. The complete variable domain, with remaining parts taken from reference TRBV5-1 and TRBJ1-1, reads KAGVTQTPRYLIKTRGQQVTLSCSPISGHRSVSWYQQTPGQGLQFLFEYFSETQRNKGNFPGRFSGRQFSNSRSEMNVSTLELGDSALYLCATRQGMGTEAFFGQGTRLTVV.

DNA of the CDR3: TGTGCCAGCTCACCACCAGAAACAAAGACCCAGTACTTC. Its translation is CASSPPETKTQYF. This chain connects TRBV18 to TRBJ2-5; D is undetermined. Between the trimmed V and J ends, which lost 0 bases and 6 bases, there was a span of 8 bases. Germline CDR1 and CDR2: KGHSH and LQKENI. The CDR3 length is 13 residues.

The chain employs TRBV5-4 and TRBJ2-1; possible D gene TRBD2, 7 bases. Looked up from germline, CDR1 is SGHNT and CDR2 is YYREEE (reference sequence). This CDR3 has 13 residues. Trimming stripped 1 base from V and 8 bases from J, with 10 bases between. CDR3 loop: CASSLIGGDEQFF. CDR3 sequence (DNA): TGTGCCAGCAGCTTGATAGGGGGGGATGAGCAGTTCTTC.

Comments on this clone: One end of the junction varies from germline; a read error may be responsible. The chain is built from TRBV5-8 and TRBJ2-3; tentative D call: TRBD2 (6 bases). The CDR3 is 17 residues long. Per germline, CDR1 SGHTS and CDR2 YDEGEE. In DNA form, the CDR3 reads TGTGCCACCAGCCGGGGGTGGGAGGTGGGCCACACAGATACGCAGTATTTT. Amino acids: CATSRGWEVGHTDTQYF.

The chain has TRBV9 and TRBJ1-5; no reliable D call. There are 15 residues in the CDR3. Between the trimmed V and J ends, which lost 3 bases and 6 bases, there was a span of 16 bases. The germline CDR1 and CDR2 sequences are SGDLS and YYNGEE. The CDR3 sequence is CASSADGTDGQPQHF. CDR3 bases: TGTGCCAGCAGCGCCGACGGAACAGACGGTCAGCCCCAGCATTTT.